This T cell receptor (beta chain) was recorded in a study of radiotherapy plus CTLA-4 blockade in lung cancer. The study's findings and limits: Once radiotherapy plus ipilimumab had been given, TCR clones derived from tumor expanded in blood. Early blood T cell clone changes and increased post-radiation serum interferon-beta were reportedly the strongest response predictors.

V gave up 2 bases and J gave up 4 bases; unmatched junction bases: 3. Germline loops: CDR1 SGHTS, CDR2 YDEGEE. This CDR3 is 14 amino acids long. In the case of this clone: Antigen unknown.

Focal radiation was given together with CTLA-4 blockade (ipilimumab) to patients with chemo-refractory metastatic non-small-cell lung cancer. The protocol was immunoSEQ multiplex PCR, while the TCRdb copy is restricted to in-frame clones and leaves out a portion. This table has 35,000 to 45,000 clones, about 70% appearing once. The chain is built from TRBV5-8 and TRBJ2-1; TRBD1 matches at 7 bases. The TCR was taken from a human donor with non-small cell lung cancer who had a partial response to radiotherapy plus ipilimumab. The material was peripheral blood, obtained from a patient treated with radiotherapy plus ipilimumab. The CDR3 DNA follows: TGTGCCAGCAGCTTACAGGGGAGTTACAATGAGCAGTTCTTC. Residues: CASSLQGSYNEQFF.